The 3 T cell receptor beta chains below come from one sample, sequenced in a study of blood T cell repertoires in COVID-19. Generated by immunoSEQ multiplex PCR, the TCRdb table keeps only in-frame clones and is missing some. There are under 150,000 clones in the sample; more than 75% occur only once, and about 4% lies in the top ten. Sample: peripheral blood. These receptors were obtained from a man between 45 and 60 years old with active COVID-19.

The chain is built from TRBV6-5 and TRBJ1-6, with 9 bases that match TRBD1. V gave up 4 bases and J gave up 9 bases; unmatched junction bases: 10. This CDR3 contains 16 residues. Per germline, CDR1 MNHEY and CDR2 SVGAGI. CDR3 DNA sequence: TGTGCCAGCAGTTCGACGGACAGGGGCAATACTTCACCCCTCCACTTT. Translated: CASSSTDRGNTSPLHF.

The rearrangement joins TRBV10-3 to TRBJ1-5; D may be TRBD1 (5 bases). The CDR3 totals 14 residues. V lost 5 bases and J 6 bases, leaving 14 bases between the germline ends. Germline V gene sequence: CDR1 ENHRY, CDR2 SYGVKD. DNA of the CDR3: TGTGCCATCAGTTCAGATTCAGGGTTTCAGCCCCAGCATTTT. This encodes CAISSDSGFQPQHF.

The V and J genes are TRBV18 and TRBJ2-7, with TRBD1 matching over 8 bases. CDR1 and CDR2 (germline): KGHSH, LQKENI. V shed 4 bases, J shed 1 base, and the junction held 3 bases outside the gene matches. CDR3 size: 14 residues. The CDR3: CASSLTGGSYEQYV. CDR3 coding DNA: TGTGCCAGCTCACTCACAGGGGGTTCCTACGAGCAGTACGTC.